The T cell receptor beta chain under discussion was sequenced for a study of breast tumors, draining lymph nodes, adjacent tissues. This CDR3 spans 16 amino acids. V lost 6 bases and J lost 0; bases outside the gene matches: 10. TCRdb re-analysed the multiplex PCR reads in MiXCR, keeping a single row per CDR3 protein. The data show around 290,000 distinct CDR3 sequences, around 30% seen once. Study findings and constraints: Data only fit, rather than demonstrated, lymph node origin of most tumor T cells. Luminal-like breast cancer showed significantly greater tumor-nontumor repertoire similarity than basal-like breast cancer did. Tumor TCR diversity was below lymph nodes but above nontumor tissue. Findings are consistent with lymph node origin and intratumoral expansion of most tumor T cells.

Breast cancer patients provided tissue from their axillary draining lymph nodes. Comments on this clonotype: Its specificity is not known.

The sequence was obtained from a female donor with breast cancer. Some clones in this sample may be carry-over from other donors' samples. The chain has TRBV12-3 or TRBV12-4 and TRBJ1-1, with 7 bases that match TRBD1. Specimen: axillary lymph node tissue. The CDR3 here is CASRAGDRGMNTEAFF. In DNA, the CDR3 is TGTGCCAGCAGGGCCGGGGACAGAGGGATGAACACTGAAGCTTTCTTT.